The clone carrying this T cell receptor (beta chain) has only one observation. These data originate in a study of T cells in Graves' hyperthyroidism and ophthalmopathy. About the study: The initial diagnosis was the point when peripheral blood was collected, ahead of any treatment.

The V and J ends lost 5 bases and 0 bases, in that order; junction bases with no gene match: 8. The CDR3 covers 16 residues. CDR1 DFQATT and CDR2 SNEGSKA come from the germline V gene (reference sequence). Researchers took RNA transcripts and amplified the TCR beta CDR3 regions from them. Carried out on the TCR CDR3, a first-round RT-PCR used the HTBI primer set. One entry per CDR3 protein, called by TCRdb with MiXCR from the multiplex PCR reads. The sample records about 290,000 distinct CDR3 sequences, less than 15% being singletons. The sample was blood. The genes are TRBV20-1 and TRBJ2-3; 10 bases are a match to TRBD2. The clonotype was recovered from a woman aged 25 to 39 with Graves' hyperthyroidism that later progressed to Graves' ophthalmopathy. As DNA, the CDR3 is TGCAGTGCTGAATCTAGCGGGGGAACTAGCACAGATACGCAGTATTTT. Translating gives CSAESSGGTSTDTQYF.